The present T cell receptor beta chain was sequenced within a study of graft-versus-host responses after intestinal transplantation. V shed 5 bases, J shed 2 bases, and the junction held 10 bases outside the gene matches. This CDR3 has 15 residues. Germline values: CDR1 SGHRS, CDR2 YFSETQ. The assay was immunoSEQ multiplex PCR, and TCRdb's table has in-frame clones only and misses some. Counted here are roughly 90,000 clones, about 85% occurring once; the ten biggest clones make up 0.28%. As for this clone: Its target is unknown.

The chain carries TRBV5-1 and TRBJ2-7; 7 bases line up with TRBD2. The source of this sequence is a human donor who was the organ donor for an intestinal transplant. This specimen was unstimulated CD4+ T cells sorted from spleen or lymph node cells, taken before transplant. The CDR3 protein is CASRGGGEGAYEQYF. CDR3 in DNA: TGCGCCAGCAGGGGCGGGGGAGAGGGAGCCTACGAGCAGTACTTC.